The next 23 T cell receptor beta chains were all read from a single sample in a study of T cell repertoires in cytomegalovirus infection. TCRdb called the reads again in MiXCR, with one record for every CDR3 protein. Of about 460,000 distinct CDR3 sequences listed, approximately 11% were seen once; the top ten hold roughly 10%. Sequenced sample: PBMCs. These receptors came from a human donor in good health (CMV status not recorded). Some clones in this sample may be carry-over from other donors' samples.

This clonotype was counted at least ten times. V and J are TRBV2 and TRBJ2-2; 8 positions match TRBD1. Looked up from germline, CDR1 is SNHLY and CDR2 is FYNNEI. CDR3 size: 13 residues. V lost 7 bases and J lost 6; bases outside the gene matches: 4. CDR3 bases: TGTGCCAGCACCGGACAGGGATCCGGGGAGCTGTTTTTT. Its protein is CASTGQGSGELFF.

This clonotype was detected a few times. This sequence joins TRBV19 and TRBJ2-4; D is unresolved. This CDR3 spans 15 amino acids. V dropped 5 bases and J dropped 3 bases, with 14 bases sitting between them. The V gene's germline CDR1 is LNHDA and CDR2 SQIVND (reference sequence). The CDR3: CASSSGRNLKNIQYF. In DNA form, the CDR3 reads TGTGCCAGTAGTTCCGGACGGAACCTCAAAAACATTCAGTACTTC.

This clonotype was seen many times. This CDR3 is CASQGGQVYNEQFF. DNA for the CDR3: TGTGCCAGCCAGGGGGGACAAGTGTACAATGAGCAGTTCTTC. The V and J genes are TRBV11-2 and TRBJ2-1; a possible D gene is TRBD1 (7 bases). Germline V gives CDR1 SGHAT, CDR2 FQNNGV. The CDR3 has 14 residues. V was clipped by 8 bases and J by 4 bases, with 15 bases between them.

The J gene is TRBJ2-1, the V gene TRBV28; TRBD1 might be the D (7 bases). Germline CDR1 MDHEN, CDR2 SYDVKM. Trimming stripped 4 bases from V and 5 bases from J, with 18 bases between. This CDR3 contains 16 residues. The DNA for the CDR3 is TGTGCCAGCAGTTCCTTGACAGGGAGGATCCACAATGAGCAGTTCTTC. It specifies CASSSLTGRIHNEQFF.

At least ten counts were recorded for this clonotype. V gene TRBV6-5 combines with J gene TRBJ2-5; D gene unclear. CDR1 and CDR2 (germline): MNHEY, SVGAGI. With 0 bases removed from V and 7 bases from J, the gap between germline ends came to 3 bases. This CDR3 spans 11 amino acids. For the CDR3, the DNA is TGTGCCAGCAGTTACTCGGGGACCCAGTACTTC. Amino acid sequence: CASSYSGTQYF.

In its sample, this clonotype was seen many times. The V gene is TRBV12-3 or TRBV12-4, the J gene TRBJ2-7, with D perhaps matching TRBD2 (5 bases). This CDR3 region has 13 residues. Trimming stripped 6 bases from V and 5 bases from J, with 14 bases between. In DNA, the CDR3 is TGTGCCAGCAGACCAGGAGGTGGAAACGAGCAGTACTTC. It specifies CASRPGGGNEQYF.

In this sample, this clonotype turned up many times. The rearrangement joins TRBV5-1 to TRBJ2-7, with D unresolved. This CDR3 region has 16 residues. V was trimmed by 0 bases and J by 0 bases, leaving 13 bases between them. The germline V gene encodes CDR1 SGHRS and CDR2 YFSETQ. The DNA of the CDR3 is TGCGCCAGCAGCTTGGCCAGTGCAGTAAGCTCCTACGAGCAGTACTTC. This translates into CASSLASAVSSYEQYF.

The sample holds a few counts of this clonotype. J is TRBJ2-2 and V is TRBV2, with 7 bases matching TRBD2. Germline values: CDR1 SNHLY, CDR2 FYNNEI. Germline trimming cut 6 bases from V and 0 bases from J; bases unmatched to any gene: 7. The CDR3 consists of 16 residues. CDR3: CASSWTSGANTGELFF. The CDR3 DNA reads TGTGCCAGCAGCTGGACTAGTGGGGCGAACACCGGGGAGCTGTTTTTT.

About this clonotype itself: A read error may be the cause here, since a much bigger clone is one base away. The gene calls are TRBV20-1 and TRBJ1-1; the D gene is possibly TRBD1 (5 bases). The germline CDR1 and CDR2 sequences are DFQATT and SNEGSKA (reference sequence). This CDR3 is built from 17 residues. The V end lost 3 bases, the J end lost 5 bases, and 25 bases lay between the germline ends. CDR3 protein: CSAREVGTAPRRTEAFF. The CDR3 DNA reads TGCAGTGCTAGGGAAGTAGGGACCGCGCCAAGAAGAACTGAAGCTTTCTTT.

The chain recombines TRBV6-2 or TRBV6-3 with TRBJ2-7, with TRBD2 matching 8 bases. Germline CDR1 and CDR2: MNHEY and SVGEGT. The junction had 8 bases not matched to a gene; V was cut back by 6 bases and J by 4 bases. The CDR3 extends over 14 amino acids. CDR3 DNA sequence: TGTGCCAGCAGACCGCGGGGGGTTCTTTACGAGCAGTACTTC. Amino acids: CASRPRGVLYEQYF.

There are many counts of this clonotype. The V gene is TRBV7-9, the J gene TRBJ2-5; D is uncertain. CDR1 is SEHNR, CDR2 FQNEAQ, per germline (reference sequence). The CDR3 runs to 13 residues. The ends were cut back, 3 bases at V and 5 bases at J, with 10 bases in the middle. This chain's CDR3 is CASSFGVQETQYF. CDR3 bases: TGTGCCAGCAGCTTCGGCGTACAGGAGACCCAGTACTTC.

The chain links TRBV2 to TRBJ2-1, with D perhaps TRBD1 (5 bases). This CDR3 region has 16 residues. The V end lost 1 base, the J end lost 6 bases, and 16 bases lay between the germline ends. Germline-derived CDR1 and CDR2 are SNHLY and FYNNEI. For the CDR3, the DNA is TGTGCCAGCAGTGAAGATCCTAGGGGTGCCTTCAATGAGCAGTTCTTC. This gives the protein CASSEDPRGAFNEQFF.

This clonotype was seen at least ten times. The chain links TRBV7-6 to TRBJ2-7; tentatively, D is TRBD1 (5 bases). Germline loops: CDR1 SGHVS, CDR2 FNYEAQ. The CDR3 has 12 residues. V shed 2 bases and J shed 6 bases, with 8 bases lying between them. CDR3 coding DNA: TGTGCCAGCAGCTTAAGGGGAATCGAGCAGTACTTC. Amino acid sequence: CASSLRGIEQYF.

This clonotype was picked up many times. V is TRBV5-4 and J is TRBJ1-4; D is unresolved. This CDR3 spans 12 amino acids. V lost 0 bases and J lost 8, with 5 bases in between. Germline CDR1 is SGHNT and CDR2 is YYREEE (reference sequence). This CDR3 reads CASSLVQEKLFF. The CDR3 DNA reads TGTGCCAGCAGCTTGGTACAGGAAAAACTGTTTTTT.

The chain recombines TRBV5-1 with TRBJ1-6, with D tentatively TRBD1 (5 bases). This CDR3 comprises 17 residues. The V and J ends lost 6 bases and 7 bases respectively, with 23 bases between them. Germline V gene data show CDR1 as SGHRS and CDR2 as YFSETQ. The CDR3 DNA sequence: TGCGCCAGCACCGGAGAGTCGGACCTGGGGGGGAATTCACCCCTCCACTTT. Its protein product is CASTGESDLGGNSPLHF.

Comments on this clonotype: This may be a read error, as it is one base from a much larger clone. Because the CDR3 is missing its conserved closing phenylalanine or tryptophan, this is likely a read error. The chain uses TRBV7-6 and TRBJ2-5; maybe TRBD2 (6 bases). The CDR3 loop spans 16 amino acids. Looked up from germline, CDR1 is SGHVS and CDR2 is FNYEAQ. V lost 1 base and J 5 bases, leaving 17 bases between the germline ends. This CDR3 is CASSLDQGLSGETQYS. DNA of the CDR3: TGTGCCAGCAGCTTAGACCAGGGACTCTCCGGGGAGACCCAGTACTCC.

The sample holds a few counts of this clonotype. The chain couples TRBV25-1 to TRBJ1-6; TRBD1 matches at 7 bases. The ends lost 6 bases at V and 5 bases at J; junction bases unmatched: 7. CDR1 and CDR2 (germline): MGHDK, SYGVNS. The CDR3 runs to 15 residues. CDR3 DNA sequence: TGTGCCAGCAGAACTACGGGACAGAATAATTCACCCCTCCACTTT. It encodes CASRTTGQNNSPLHF. The full variable domain, its missing parts supplied by reference TRBV25-1 and TRBJ1-6, is EADIYQTPRYLVIGTGKKITLECSQTMGHDKMYWYQQDPGMELHLIHYSYGVNSTEKGDLSSESTVSRIRTEHFPLTLESARPSHTSQYLCASRTTGQNNSPLHFGNGTRLTVT.

This clonotype was observed at least ten times. The genes are TRBV2 and TRBJ2-1; 7 bases fit TRBD2. V shed 7 bases, J shed 4 bases, and the junction held 10 bases outside the gene matches. Germline V gives CDR1 SNHLY, CDR2 FYNNEI. CDR3 size: 15 residues. The CDR3 protein is CASTYLAEGYNEQFF. CDR3 in DNA: TGTGCCAGCACCTATCTAGCGGAGGGATACAATGAGCAGTTCTTC. Full variable domain (remainder filled in from reference TRBV2 and TRBJ2-1): EPEVTQTPSHQVTQMGQEVILRCVPISNHLYFYWYRQILGQKVEFLVSFYNNEISEKSEIFDDQFSVERPDGSNFTLKIRSTKLEDSAMYFCASTYLAEGYNEQFFGPGTRLTVL.

This clonotype was observed a few times. CDR3 sequence: CSAASGLGNEAFF. CDR3 sequence (DNA): TGCAGTGCTGCGAGCGGGTTAGGGAATGAAGCTTTCTTT. The chain is built from TRBV20-1 and TRBJ1-1; D is ambiguous. The CDR3 sequence is 13 residues long. CDR1 is DFQATT, CDR2 SNEGSKA, per germline (reference sequence). Trimming stripped 5 bases from V and 7 bases from J, with 17 bases between.

This clonotype was found once. The V call is TRBV20-1, the J call TRBJ1-5; tentatively, D is TRBD1 (6 bases). The CDR3 contains 13 residues. The germline V gene encodes CDR1 DFQATT and CDR2 SNEGSKA (reference sequence). Trimming pared 7 bases from V and 7 bases from J, leaving 17 bases between. DNA for the CDR3: TGCAGTGGCCTTAGGGGGTTCAACCAGCCCCAGCATTTT. Amino acids: CSGLRGFNQPQHF.

This chain connects TRBV20-1 to TRBJ1-2; the match to TRBD1 covers 8 bases. The CDR3 has 14 amino acids. Germline loops: CDR1 DFQATT, CDR2 SNEGSKA (reference sequence). Trimming took 5 bases from V and 8 from J; bases not matched to a gene: 13. In DNA, the CDR3 is TGCAGTGCTCTCCGGACAGGGTCCTATGGAGGCTACACCTTC. Encoded protein: CSALRTGSYGGYTF.

This clonotype showed up many times. The V and J genes are TRBV12-3 or TRBV12-4 and TRBJ1-4; 9 bases are a match to TRBD1. CDR3 length equals 14 residues. J lost 8 bases, V lost 6 bases, and 7 bases had no gene match. This CDR3 reads CASRRTGAEEKLFF. The CDR3 region has the DNA TGTGCCAGCAGACGGACAGGGGCGGAAGAAAAACTGTTTTTT.

This clonotype was seen at least ten times. Here the CDR3 reads CASSGAGTRGETQYF. The CDR3 bases are TGCGCCAGCAGCGGGGCCGGGACACGAGGAGAGACCCAGTACTTC. The rearrangement uses TRBV5-1 and TRBJ2-5; D may be TRBD1 (6 bases). Germline V gene lookup returns CDR1 SGHRS and CDR2 YFSETQ. V was pared by 4 bases and J by 4 bases, with 17 bases between. This CDR3 contains 15 residues.